This T cell receptor (beta chain) was sequenced in a study of shared clonotypes between healthy human individuals. Study-wide context: Every donor yielded three CD4 naive, three CD4 memory, two CD8 naive and one CD8 memory plate. Broader study findings: Measured sharing among donors was expected to vary with sequencing depth. Of the naive CD4 clonotypes, roughly 5.2% were shared across a handful of donors.

Sequencing used immunoSEQ multiplex PCR; TCRdb keeps in-frame clones, though not all of them. The top ten clones hold roughly 1.1% of a sample with about 2 million clones, less than 95% of them seen once. The CDR3 extends over 14 amino acids. Trimming took off 7 bases at V and 6 bases at J, with 19 bases between the two ends. In germline, CDR1 is SGDLS, CDR2 YYNGEE. Naive CD8 populations comprised CD45RO-negative cells positively selected for CCR7, excluding terminally differentiated effector memory CD45RA+ cells. For this clone: The antigen remains unidentified.

The receptor comes from a man aged 18 to 29 in good health. The sequencing sample was made of naive CD8+ T cells sorted from blood. V and J are TRBV9 and TRBJ2-5, with D possibly matching TRBD2 (5 bases). The CDR3 loop is CASLGAERYKTQYF. CDR3 in DNA: TGTGCCAGCCTGGGAGCGGAGCGTTACAAGACCCAGTACTTC.